The present T cell receptor beta chain was sequenced within a study of high-grade serous ovarian cancer treatment subgroups. Study information: Mean per sample: about 14,000 reads, thousands of unique TCR beta rearrangements.

General study points: Bulk tumor TCR sequencing gave no spatial information.

Comments on this clone: Its specificity is not known.

Repertoires were generated with immunoSEQ multiplex PCR, while TCRdb's copy carries only in-frame clones and drops some. This sample has 5,500 to 6,500 clones, with roughly 83% found just once. Tumor tissue was taken before any definitive surgery or chemotherapy was given. J was trimmed by 10 bases and V by 5 bases; bases with no gene match: 5. The germline CDR1 and CDR2 sequences are MNHEY and SMNVEV (reference sequence). CDR3 length: 12 residues. This clonotype was sampled from a human donor with high-grade serous ovarian cancer. This sequence joins TRBV27 and TRBJ1-2; 9 positions agree with TRBD1. The sample comprised tumor tissue. CDR3 residues: CASSTGTGLYTF. The CDR3, as DNA: TGTGCCAGCAGTACAGGGACAGGGCTCTACACCTTC.